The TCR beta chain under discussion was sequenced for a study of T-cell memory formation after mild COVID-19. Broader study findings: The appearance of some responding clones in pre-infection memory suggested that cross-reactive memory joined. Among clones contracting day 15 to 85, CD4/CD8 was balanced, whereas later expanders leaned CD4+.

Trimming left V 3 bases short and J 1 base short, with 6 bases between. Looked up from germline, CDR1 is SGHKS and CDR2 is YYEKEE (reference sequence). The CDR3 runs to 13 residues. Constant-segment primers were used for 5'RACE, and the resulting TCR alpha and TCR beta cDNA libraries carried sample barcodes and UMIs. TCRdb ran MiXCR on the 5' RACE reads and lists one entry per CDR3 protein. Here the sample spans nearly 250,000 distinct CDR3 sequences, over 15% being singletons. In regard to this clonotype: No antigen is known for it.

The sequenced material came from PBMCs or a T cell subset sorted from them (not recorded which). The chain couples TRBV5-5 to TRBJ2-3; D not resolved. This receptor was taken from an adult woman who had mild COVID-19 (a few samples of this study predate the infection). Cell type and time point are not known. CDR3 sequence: CASSWAGTDTQYF. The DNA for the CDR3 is TGTGCCAGCAGCTGGGCTGGCACAGATACGCAGTATTTT.